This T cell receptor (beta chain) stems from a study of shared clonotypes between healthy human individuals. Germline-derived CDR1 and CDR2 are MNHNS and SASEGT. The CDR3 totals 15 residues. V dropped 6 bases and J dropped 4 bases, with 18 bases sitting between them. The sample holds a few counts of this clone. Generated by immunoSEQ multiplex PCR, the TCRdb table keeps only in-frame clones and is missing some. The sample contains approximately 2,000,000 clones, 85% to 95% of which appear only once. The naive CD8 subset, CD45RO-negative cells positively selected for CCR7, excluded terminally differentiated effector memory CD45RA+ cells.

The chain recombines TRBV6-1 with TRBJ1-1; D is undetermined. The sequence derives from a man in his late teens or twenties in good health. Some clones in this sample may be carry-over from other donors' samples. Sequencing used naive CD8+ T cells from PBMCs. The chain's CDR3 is CASRIPTDLRTEAFF. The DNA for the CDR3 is TGTGCCAGCAGGATTCCAACTGATCTACGCACTGAAGCTTTCTTT.